These 11 T cell receptor beta chains were sequenced from one sample in a study of CD8+ T cells in alopecia areata. Treatment denoted: oral pan-JAK inhibitor, 5-10 mg twice daily. Extracted from the samples, RNA was reverse transcribed into cDNA to serve as the sequencing template. Generated by immunoSEQ multiplex PCR, the TCRdb table keeps only in-frame clones and is missing some. In the table there are 200,000 to 250,000 clones, about 58% of which are singletons. The sequenced sample was CD4+ T cells sorted from blood, obtained at week 4, from a patient treated with tofacitinib. All receptors come from a human donor with alopecia areata.

This clone was seen a handful of times. CDR3 loop: CASTPGPTETQYF. Written as DNA, the CDR3 is TGTGCCAGCACCCCGGGCCCCACGGAGACCCAGTACTTC. The gene calls are TRBV11-2 and TRBJ2-5, with D unclear. V was pared by 7 bases and J by 5 bases, with 14 bases between. Germline V gene lookup returns CDR1 SGHAT and CDR2 FQNNGV. CDR3 size: 13 residues.

V and J are TRBV29-1 and TRBJ2-5, with a weak D call TRBD2 (6 bases). CDR3 length: 14 residues. Trimming shortened V by 5 bases and J by 3 bases, and 16 bases separated the two germline ends. The V gene's germline CDR1 is SQVTM and CDR2 ANQGSEA. The CDR3 DNA follows: TGCAGCGTTTGGGTAGCGGAGATTGAAGAGACCCAGTACTTC. Translation gives CSVWVAEIEETQYF.

This clone turned up a few times. The chain combines TRBV7-2 with TRBJ2-1; a possible D gene is TRBD1 (6 bases). Trimming stripped 5 bases from V and 2 bases from J, with 13 bases between. Germline CDR1 reads SGHTA; CDR2 reads FQGNSA. The CDR3 is 15 amino acids. The CDR3 DNA reads TGTGCCAGCAGCCTAAGCCAGGGGCCCTACAATGAGCAGTTCTTC. This translates into CASSLSQGPYNEQFF.

This clone was detected only a few times. V is TRBV29-1 and J is TRBJ2-7, with 13 bases matching TRBD2. This CDR3 comprises 14 residues. Germline lookup yields CDR1 SQVTM and CDR2 ANQGSEA. With 6 bases clipped from V and 1 base from J, the junction kept 3 bases outside the gene matches. The CDR3 sequence is CSVQLAGGSYEQYF. The CDR3 region has the DNA TGCAGCGTACAACTAGCGGGGGGGTCCTACGAGCAGTACTTC.

The rearrangement links TRBV25-1 to TRBJ1-5; TRBD1 might be the D (5 bases). Germline CDR1 is MGHDK and CDR2 is SYGVNS. The V gene lost 4 bases and the J gene lost 5 bases, with 6 bases spanning the gap. The CDR3 totals 12 residues. The CDR3 protein is CASSVGDQPQHF. CDR3 nucleotide sequence: TGTGCCAGCAGTGTAGGGGATCAGCCCCAGCATTTT.

The chain carries TRBV6-1 and TRBJ1-2, with D maybe TRBD1 (5 bases). V was shortened by 6 bases and J by 8 bases, with 22 bases between the two germline ends. CDR1 and CDR2 (germline): MNHNS, SASEGT. The CDR3 runs 15 residues. The CDR3 DNA follows: TGTGCCAGCAGCCCTACAGGTCGATTATTTAACGGCTACACCTTC. This gives the protein CASSPTGRLFNGYTF.

This chain uses TRBV11-2 with TRBJ2-5, with 8 bases that match TRBD2. The CDR3 totals 18 residues. CDR1 SGHAT and CDR2 FQNNGV come from the germline V gene. V shed 0 bases and J 4 bases; nucleotides not matched to a gene: 13. The CDR3 bases are TGTGCCAGCAGCTTAGAAGTTCTGATTGGGACTAGGGGAGAGACCCAGTACTTC. Translating gives CASSLEVLIGTRGETQYF. Filled out from reference TRBV11-2 and TRBJ2-5, the complete variable domain reads EAGVAQSPRYKIIEKRQSVAFWCNPISGHATLYWYQQILGQGPKLLIQFQNNGVVDDSQLPKDRFSAERLKGVDSTLKIQPAKLEDSAVYLCASSLEVLIGTRGETQYFGPGTRLLVL.

The rearrangement uses TRBV29-1 and TRBJ1-2; 7 bases agree with TRBD1. The germline V gene encodes CDR1 SQVTM and CDR2 ANQGSEA. The CDR3 consists of 13 residues. V shed 5 bases and J 0 bases; nucleotides not matched to a gene: 3. Here the CDR3 DNA reads TGCAGCGTTCGGGACAGTACTAACTATGGCTACACCTTC. This sequence encodes CSVRDSTNYGYTF.

A few counts support this clone. The rearrangement joins TRBV29-1 to TRBJ2-5; D unclear. The CDR3 has 14 amino acids. Germline V lookup: CDR1 SQVTM, CDR2 ANQGSEA. The V end was cut by 3 bases, the J end by 2 bases, with 13 bases between. The CDR3 loop is CSVDSLEIQETQYF. The CDR3 region has the DNA TGCAGCGTTGATAGTCTTGAGATACAAGAGACCCAGTACTTC. Together with reference TRBV29-1 and TRBJ2-5, the CDR3 gives the full variable domain: SAVISQKPSRDICQRGTSLTIQCQVDSQVTMMFWYRQQPGQSLTLIATANQGSEATYESGFVIDKFPISRPNLTFSTLTVSNMSPEDSSIYLCSVDSLEIQETQYFGPGTRLLVL.

About this clone itself: Other DNA sequences within the sample encode an identical CDR3. This chain connects TRBV30 to TRBJ1-1; D not resolved. V was pared by 1 base and J by 1 base, with 4 bases between. There are 12 residues in the CDR3. The germline CDR1 and CDR2 sequences are GTSNPN and SVGIG (reference sequence). In DNA form, the CDR3 reads TGTGCCTGGAGTGGAGGGAACACTGAAGCTTTCTTT. Amino acids: CAWSGGNTEAFF.

V usage is TRBV6-5 and J usage is TRBJ2-6, with D perhaps TRBD1 (5 bases). The CDR3 is made up of 15 amino acids. The V gene's germline CDR1 is MNHEY and CDR2 SVGAGI. V was cut by 8 bases and J by 2 bases, with 13 bases left in between. In nucleotides, the CDR3 is TGTGCCAGCGGAACCCAGGGTCCTGGGGCCAACGTCCTGACTTTC. Its translation is CASGTQGPGANVLTF.